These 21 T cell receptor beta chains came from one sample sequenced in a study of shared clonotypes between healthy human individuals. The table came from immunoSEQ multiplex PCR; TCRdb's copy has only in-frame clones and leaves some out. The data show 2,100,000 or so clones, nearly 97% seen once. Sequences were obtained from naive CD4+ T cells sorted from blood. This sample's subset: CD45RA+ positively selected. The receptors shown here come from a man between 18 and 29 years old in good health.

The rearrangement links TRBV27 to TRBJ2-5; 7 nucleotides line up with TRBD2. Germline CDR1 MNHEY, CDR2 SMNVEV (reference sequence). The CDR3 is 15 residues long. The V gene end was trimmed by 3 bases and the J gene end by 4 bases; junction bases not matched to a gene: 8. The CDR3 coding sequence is TGTGCCAGCAGTTTGGGCAGGGTAGCGGGAGAGACCCAGTACTTC. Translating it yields CASSLGRVAGETQYF.

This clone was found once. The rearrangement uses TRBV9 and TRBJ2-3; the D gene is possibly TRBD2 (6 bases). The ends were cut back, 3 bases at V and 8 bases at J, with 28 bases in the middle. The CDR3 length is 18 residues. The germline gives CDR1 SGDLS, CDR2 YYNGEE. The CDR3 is CASSATISSDPRRVTQYF. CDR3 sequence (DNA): TGTGCCAGCAGCGCCACAATATCTAGCGACCCGCGGCGGGTTACGCAGTATTTT.

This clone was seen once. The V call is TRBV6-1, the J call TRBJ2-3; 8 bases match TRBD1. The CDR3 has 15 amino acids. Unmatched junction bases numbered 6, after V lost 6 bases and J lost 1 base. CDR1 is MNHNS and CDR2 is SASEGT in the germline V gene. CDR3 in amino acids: CASSPTGQGTDTQYF. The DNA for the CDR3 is TGTGCCAGCAGCCCGACGGGACAGGGCACAGATACGCAGTATTTT.

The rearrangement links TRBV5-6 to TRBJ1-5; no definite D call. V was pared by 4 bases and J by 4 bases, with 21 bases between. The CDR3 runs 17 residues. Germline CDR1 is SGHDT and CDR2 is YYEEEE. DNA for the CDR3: TGTGCCAGCAGCATCTCCGGTGCGGGCTGGAGGAATCAGCCCCAGCATTTT. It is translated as CASSISGAGWRNQPQHF.

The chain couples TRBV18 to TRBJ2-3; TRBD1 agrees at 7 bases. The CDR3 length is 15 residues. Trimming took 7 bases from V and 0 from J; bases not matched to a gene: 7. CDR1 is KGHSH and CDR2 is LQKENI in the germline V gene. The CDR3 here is CASFPPGQSTDTQYF. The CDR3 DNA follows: TGTGCCAGCTTCCCCCCGGGACAGAGCACAGATACGCAGTATTTT. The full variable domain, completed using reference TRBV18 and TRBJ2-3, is NAGVMQNPRHLVRRRGQEARLRCSPMKGHSHVYWYRQLPEEGLKFMVYLQKENIIDESGMPKERFSAEFPKEGPSILRIQQVVRGDSAAYFCASFPPGQSTDTQYFGPGTRLTVL.

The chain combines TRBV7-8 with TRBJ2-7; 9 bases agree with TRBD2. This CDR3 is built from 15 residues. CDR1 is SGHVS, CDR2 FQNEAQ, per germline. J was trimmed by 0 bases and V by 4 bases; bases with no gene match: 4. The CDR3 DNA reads TGTGCCAGCAGCTCCCGACTAGCGGCCTCCTACGAGCAGTACTTC. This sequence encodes CASSSRLAASYEQYF.

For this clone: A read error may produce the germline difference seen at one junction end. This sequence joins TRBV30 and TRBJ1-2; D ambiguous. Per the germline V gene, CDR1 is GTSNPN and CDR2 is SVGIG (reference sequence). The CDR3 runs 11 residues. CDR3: CAWSVGWSFFF. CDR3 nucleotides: TGTGCCTGGAGTGTGGGGTGGTCCTTCTTTTTC.

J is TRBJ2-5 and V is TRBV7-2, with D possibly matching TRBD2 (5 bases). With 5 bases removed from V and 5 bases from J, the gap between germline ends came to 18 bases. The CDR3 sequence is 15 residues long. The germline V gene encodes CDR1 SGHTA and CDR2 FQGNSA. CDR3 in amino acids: CASSRRLGVEETQYF. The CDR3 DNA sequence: TGTGCCAGCAGCCGAAGACTCGGGGTAGAGGAGACCCAGTACTTC.

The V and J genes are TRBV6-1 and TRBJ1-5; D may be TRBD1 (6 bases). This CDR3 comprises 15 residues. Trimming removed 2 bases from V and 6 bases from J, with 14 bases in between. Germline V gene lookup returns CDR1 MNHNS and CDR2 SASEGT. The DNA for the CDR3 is TGTGCCAGCAGTGAATGGCGGGGGGGCAGTCAGCCCCAGCATTTT. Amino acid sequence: CASSEWRGGSQPQHF.

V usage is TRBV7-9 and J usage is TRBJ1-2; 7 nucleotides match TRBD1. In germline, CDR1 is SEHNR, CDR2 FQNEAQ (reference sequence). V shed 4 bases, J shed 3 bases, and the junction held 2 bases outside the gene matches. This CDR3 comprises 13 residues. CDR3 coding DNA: TGTGCCAGCAGCTACGGACAGGACTATGGCTACACCTTC. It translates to CASSYGQDYGYTF.

CDR3 sequence reads: CSVAQGGNEQFF. As DNA, the CDR3 is TGCAGCGTTGCCCAGGGTGGCAATGAGCAGTTCTTC. The rearrangement uses TRBV29-1 and TRBJ2-1; D possibly corresponds to TRBD1 (5 bases). Germline lookup yields CDR1 SQVTM and CDR2 ANQGSEA. CDR3 size: 12 residues. Trimming stripped 4 bases from V and 6 bases from J, with 10 bases between.

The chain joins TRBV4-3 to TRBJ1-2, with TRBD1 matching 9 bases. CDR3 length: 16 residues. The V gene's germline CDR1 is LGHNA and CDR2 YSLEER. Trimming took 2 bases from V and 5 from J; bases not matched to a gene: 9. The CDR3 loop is CASSQRGTGMPYGYTF. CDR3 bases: TGCGCCAGCAGCCAACGGGGGACAGGGATGCCATATGGCTACACCTTC.

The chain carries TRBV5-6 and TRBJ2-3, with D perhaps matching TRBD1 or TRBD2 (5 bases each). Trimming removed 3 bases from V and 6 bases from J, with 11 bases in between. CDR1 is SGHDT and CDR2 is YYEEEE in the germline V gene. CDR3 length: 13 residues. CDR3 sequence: CASSSGRRDTQYF. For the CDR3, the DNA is TGTGCCAGCAGCTCGGGACGGCGGGATACGCAGTATTTT.

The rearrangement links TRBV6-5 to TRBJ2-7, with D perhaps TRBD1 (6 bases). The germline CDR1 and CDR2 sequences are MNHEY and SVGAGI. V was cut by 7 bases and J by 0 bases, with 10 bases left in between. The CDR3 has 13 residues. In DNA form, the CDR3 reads TGTGCCAGCACGAGGGACAACTCCTACGAGCAGTACTTC. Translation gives CASTRDNSYEQYF.

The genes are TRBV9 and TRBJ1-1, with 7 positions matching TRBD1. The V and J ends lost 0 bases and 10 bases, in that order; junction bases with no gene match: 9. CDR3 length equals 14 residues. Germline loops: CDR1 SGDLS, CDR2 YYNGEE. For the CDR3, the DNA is TGTGCCAGCAGCGTAGACAGGGGAGGCGGAGTAGCTTTCTTT. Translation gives CASSVDRGGGVAFF. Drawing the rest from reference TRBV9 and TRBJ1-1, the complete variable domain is DSGVTQTPKHLITATGQRVTLRCSPRSGDLSVYWYQQSLDQGLQFLIQYYNGEERAKGNILERFSAQQFPDLHSELNLSSLELGDSALYFCASSVDRGGGVAFFGQGTRLTVV.

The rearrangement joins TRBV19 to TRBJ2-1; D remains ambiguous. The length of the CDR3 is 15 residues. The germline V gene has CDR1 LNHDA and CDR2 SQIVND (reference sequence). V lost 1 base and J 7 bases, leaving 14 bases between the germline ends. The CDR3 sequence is CASSIGPLFGNEQFF. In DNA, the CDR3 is TGTGCCAGTAGTATAGGACCCCTCTTTGGGAATGAGCAGTTCTTC.

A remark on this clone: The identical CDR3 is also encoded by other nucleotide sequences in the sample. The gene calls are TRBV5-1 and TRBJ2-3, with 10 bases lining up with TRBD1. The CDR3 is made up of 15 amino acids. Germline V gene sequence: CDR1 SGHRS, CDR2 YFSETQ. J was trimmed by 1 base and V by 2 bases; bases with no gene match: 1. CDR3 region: CASSLDRGRTDTQYF. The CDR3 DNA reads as TGCGCCAGCAGCTTAGACAGGGGGCGCACAGATACGCAGTATTTT.

CDR3 DNA sequence: TGCGCCAGCAGTGAGTCCCCGTTTACTGAAGCTTTCTTT. Translated, it gives CASSESPFTEAFF. The rearrangement links TRBV10-1 to TRBJ1-1; D gene ambiguous. From germline, CDR1 is WNHNN and CDR2 SYGVQD (reference sequence). This CDR3 has 13 residues. Trimming removed 0 bases at V and 5 bases at J, with 7 bases between.

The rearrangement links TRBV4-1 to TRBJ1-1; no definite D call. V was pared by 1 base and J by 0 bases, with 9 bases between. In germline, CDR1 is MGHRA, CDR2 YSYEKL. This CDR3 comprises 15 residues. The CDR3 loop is CASSQVVTMNTEAFF. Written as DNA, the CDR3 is TGCGCCAGCAGCCAAGTAGTGACAATGAACACTGAAGCTTTCTTT.

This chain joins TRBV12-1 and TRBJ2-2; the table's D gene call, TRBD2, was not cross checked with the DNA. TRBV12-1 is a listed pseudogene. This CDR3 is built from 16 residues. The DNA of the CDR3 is TGTGCCAGCAGCTCATCTAGCGGGGGGGCGGCTGGGGAGCTGTTTTTT. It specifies CASSSSSGGAAGELFF.

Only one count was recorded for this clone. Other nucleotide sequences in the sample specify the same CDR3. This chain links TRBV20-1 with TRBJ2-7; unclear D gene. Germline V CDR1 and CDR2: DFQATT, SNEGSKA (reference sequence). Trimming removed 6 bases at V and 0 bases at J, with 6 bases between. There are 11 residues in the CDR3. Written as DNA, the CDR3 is TGCAGTGCCCTTAGCTCCTACGAGCAGTACTTC. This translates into CSALSSYEQYF.